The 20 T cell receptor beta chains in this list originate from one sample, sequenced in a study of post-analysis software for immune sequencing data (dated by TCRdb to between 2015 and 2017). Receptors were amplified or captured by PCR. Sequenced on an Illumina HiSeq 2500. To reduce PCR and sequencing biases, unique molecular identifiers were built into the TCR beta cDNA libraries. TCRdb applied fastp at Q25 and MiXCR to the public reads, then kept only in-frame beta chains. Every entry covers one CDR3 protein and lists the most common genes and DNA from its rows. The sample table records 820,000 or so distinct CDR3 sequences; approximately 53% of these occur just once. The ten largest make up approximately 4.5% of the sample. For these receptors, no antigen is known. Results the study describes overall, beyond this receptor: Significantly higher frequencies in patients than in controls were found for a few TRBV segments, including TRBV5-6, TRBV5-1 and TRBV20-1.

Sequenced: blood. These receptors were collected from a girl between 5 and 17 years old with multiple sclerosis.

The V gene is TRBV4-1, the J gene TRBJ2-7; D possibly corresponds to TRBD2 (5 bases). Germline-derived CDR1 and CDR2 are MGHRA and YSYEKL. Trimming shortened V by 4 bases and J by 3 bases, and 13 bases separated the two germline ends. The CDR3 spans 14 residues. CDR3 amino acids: CASSPLGALYEQYF. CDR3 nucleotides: TGCGCCAGCAGCCCGTTGGGAGCCCTCTACGAGCAGTACTTC.

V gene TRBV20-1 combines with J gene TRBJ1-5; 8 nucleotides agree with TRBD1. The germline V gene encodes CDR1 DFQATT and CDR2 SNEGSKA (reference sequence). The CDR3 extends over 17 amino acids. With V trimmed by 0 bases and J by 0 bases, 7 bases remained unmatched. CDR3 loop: CSARDDRGEYSNQPQHF. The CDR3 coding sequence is TGCAGTGCTAGAGATGACAGGGGAGAATATAGCAATCAGCCCCAGCATTTT.

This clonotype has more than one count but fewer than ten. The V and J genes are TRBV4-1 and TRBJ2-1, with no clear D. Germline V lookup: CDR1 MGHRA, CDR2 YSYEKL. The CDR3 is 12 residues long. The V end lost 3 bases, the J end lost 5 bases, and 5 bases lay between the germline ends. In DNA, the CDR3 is TGCGCCAGCAGCCACCTAGACAATGAGCAGTTCTTC. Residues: CASSHLDNEQFF.

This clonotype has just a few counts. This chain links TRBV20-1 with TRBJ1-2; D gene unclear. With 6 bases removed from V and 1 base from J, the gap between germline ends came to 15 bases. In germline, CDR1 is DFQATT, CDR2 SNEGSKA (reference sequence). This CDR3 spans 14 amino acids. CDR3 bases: TGCAGTGCCATAGGACGGAGAGGTAACTATGGCTACACCTTC. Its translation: CSAIGRRGNYGYTF.

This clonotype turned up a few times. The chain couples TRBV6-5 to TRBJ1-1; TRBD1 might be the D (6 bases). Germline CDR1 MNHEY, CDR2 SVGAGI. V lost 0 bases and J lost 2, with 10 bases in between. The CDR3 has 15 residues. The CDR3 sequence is CASSYSRGANTEAFF. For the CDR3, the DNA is TGTGCCAGCAGTTACTCTCGGGGGGCTAACACTGAAGCTTTCTTT.

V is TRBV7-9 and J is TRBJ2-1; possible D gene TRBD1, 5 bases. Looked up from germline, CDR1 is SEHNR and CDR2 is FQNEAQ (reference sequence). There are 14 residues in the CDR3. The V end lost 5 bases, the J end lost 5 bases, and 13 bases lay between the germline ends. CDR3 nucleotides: TGTGCCAGCAGCCCAACCACAGGTGACAATGAGCAGTTCTTC. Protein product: CASSPTTGDNEQFF.

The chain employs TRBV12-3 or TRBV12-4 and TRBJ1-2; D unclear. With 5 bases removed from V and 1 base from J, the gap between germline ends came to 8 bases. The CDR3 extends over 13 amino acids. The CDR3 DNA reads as TGTGCCAGCAGTGATAGTCTTAACTATGGCTACACCTTC. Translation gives CASSDSLNYGYTF.

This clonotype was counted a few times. As DNA, the CDR3 is TGTGCCAGCAGTTCCGGGACAGGGGTTGGGACCCAGTACTTC. As protein: CASSSGTGVGTQYF. This chain links TRBV12-3 or TRBV12-4 with TRBJ2-7; 10 positions agree with TRBD1. The J call could be wrong; TRBJ2-5 is a better fit for the DNA end. This CDR3 has 14 residues.

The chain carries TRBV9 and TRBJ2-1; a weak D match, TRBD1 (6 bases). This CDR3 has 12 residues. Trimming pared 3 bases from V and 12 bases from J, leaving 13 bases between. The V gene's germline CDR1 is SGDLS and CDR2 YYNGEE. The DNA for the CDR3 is TGTGCCAGCAGCGACACCGGGACAAGGCAGTTCTTC. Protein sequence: CASSDTGTRQFF. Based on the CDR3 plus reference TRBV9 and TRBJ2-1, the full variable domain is DSGVTQTPKHLITATGQRVTLRCSPRSGDLSVYWYQQSLDQGLQFLIQYYNGEERAKGNILERFSAQQFPDLHSELNLSSLELGDSALYFCASSDTGTRQFFGPGTRLTVL.

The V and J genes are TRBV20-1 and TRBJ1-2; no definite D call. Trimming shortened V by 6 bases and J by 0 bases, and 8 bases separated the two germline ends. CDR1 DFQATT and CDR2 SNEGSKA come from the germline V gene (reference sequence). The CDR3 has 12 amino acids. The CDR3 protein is CSADGSNYGYTF. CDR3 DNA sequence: TGCAGTGCCGACGGATCTAACTATGGCTACACCTTC.

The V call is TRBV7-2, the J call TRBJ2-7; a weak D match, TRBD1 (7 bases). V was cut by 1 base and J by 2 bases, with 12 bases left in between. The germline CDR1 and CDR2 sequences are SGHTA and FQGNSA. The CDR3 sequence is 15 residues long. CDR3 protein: CASSLVVRGAYEQYF. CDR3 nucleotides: TGTGCCAGCAGCTTAGTTGTCAGGGGGGCCTACGAGCAGTACTTC. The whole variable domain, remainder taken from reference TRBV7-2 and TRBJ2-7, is GAGVSQSPSNKVTEKGKDVELRCDPISGHTALYWYRQSLGQGLEFLIYFQGNSAPDKSGLPSDRFSAERTGGSVSTLTIQRTQQEDSAVYLCASSLVVRGAYEQYFGPGTRLTVT.

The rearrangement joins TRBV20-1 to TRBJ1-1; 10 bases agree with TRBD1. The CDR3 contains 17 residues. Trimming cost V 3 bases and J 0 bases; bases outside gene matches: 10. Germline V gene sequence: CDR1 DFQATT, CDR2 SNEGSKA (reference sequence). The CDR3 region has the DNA TGCAGTGCTAGGTACCGGGACAGGGGAACCTTGAACACTGAAGCTTTCTTT. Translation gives CSARYRDRGTLNTEAFF.

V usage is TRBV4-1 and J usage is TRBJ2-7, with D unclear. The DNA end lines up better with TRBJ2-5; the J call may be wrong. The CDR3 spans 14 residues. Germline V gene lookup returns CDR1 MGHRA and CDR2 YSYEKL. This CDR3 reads CASSQDSAQETQYF. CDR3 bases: TGCGCCAGCAGCCAAGATTCCGCGCAAGAGACCCAGTACTTC.

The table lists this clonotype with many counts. The CDR3 here is CSVEDGGYEQYF. The CDR3 DNA follows: TGCAGCGTTGAAGACGGGGGCTACGAGCAGTACTTC. The gene calls are TRBV29-1 and TRBJ2-7; D perhaps matches TRBD2 (6 bases). From germline, CDR1 is SQVTM and CDR2 ANQGSEA. Between the trimmed V and J ends, which lost 0 bases and 3 bases, there was a span of 6 bases. The CDR3 covers 12 residues.

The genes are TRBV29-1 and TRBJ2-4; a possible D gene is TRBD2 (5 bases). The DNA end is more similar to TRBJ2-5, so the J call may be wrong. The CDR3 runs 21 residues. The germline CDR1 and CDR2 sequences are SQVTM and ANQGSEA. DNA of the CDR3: TGCAGCGGCTCAGAGTTTTACATTCTTCGGGAAAGCGGACGACCTCAAGAGACCCAGTACTTC. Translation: CSGSEFYILRESGRPQETQYF.

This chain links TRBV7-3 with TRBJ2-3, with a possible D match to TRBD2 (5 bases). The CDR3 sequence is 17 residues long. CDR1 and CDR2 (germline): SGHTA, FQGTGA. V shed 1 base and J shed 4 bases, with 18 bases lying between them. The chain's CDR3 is CASSLIGGSLLPDTQYF. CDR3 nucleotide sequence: TGTGCCAGCAGCTTAATCGGAGGTAGCCTATTGCCAGATACGCAGTATTTT.

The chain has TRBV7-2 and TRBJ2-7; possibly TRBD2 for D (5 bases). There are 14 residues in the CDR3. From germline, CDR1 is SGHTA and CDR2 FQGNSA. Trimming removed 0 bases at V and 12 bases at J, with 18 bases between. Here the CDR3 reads CASSLAVAGSRAYF. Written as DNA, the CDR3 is TGTGCCAGCAGCTTAGCGGTCGCGGGCTCCAGAGCGTACTTC.

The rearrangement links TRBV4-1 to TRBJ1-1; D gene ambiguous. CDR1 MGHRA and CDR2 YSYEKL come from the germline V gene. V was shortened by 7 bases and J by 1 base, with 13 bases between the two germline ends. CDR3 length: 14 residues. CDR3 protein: CASKAGPKNTEAFF. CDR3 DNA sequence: TGCGCCAGCAAGGCTGGACCGAAGAACACTGAAGCTTTCTTT.

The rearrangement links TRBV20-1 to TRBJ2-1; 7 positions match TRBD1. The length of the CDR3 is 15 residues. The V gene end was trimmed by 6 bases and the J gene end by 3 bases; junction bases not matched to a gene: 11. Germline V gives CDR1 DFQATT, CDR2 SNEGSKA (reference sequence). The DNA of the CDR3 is TGCAGTGCGAACAGGGGACACTCTATCTACAATGAGCAGTTCTTC. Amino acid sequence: CSANRGHSIYNEQFF.

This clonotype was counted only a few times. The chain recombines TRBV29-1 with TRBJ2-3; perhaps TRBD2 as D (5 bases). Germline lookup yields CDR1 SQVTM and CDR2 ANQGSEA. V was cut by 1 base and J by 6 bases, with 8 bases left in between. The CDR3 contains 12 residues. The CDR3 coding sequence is TGCAGCGTTGAAGGAGGGTGGGATACGCAGTATTTT. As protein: CSVEGGWDTQYF.